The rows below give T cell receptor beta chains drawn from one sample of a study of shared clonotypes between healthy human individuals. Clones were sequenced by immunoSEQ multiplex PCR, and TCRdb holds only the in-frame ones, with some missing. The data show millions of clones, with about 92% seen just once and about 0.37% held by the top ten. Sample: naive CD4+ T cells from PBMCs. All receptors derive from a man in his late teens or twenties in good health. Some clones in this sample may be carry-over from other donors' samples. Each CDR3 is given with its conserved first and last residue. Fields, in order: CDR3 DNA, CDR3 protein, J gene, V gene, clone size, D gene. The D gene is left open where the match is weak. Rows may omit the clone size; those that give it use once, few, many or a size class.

CDR3 DNA: TGTGCCAGTAGTATTTTCCGCGGGAGGGCCGCTCATACGCAGTATTTT; CDR3 protein: CASSIFRGRAAHTQYF; J gene: TRBJ2-3; V gene: TRBV19; clone size: NA; D gene: TRBD2
CDR3 DNA: TGTGCCAGCAGCTTATTCGGGGTGACCTACGAGCAGTACTTC; CDR3 protein: CASSLFGVTYEQYF; J gene: TRBJ2-7; V gene: TRBV11-2; clone size: NA; D gene: NA
CDR3 DNA: TGCAGCGGCGGACTAGCGGAAGAGACCCAGTACTTC; CDR3 protein: CSGGLAEETQYF; J gene: TRBJ2-5; V gene: TRBV29-1; clone size: NA; D gene: TRBD2
CDR3 DNA: TGTGCCAGCAGCTTAGGCAGGGCCGGCAATGAGCAGTTCTTC; CDR3 protein: CASSLGRAGNEQFF; J gene: TRBJ2-1; V gene: TRBV11-3; clone size: NA; D gene: NA
CDR3 DNA: TGTGCCAGCAGCCCCAGCTGGGGGGCGGGAGGCTACACCTTC; CDR3 protein: CASSPSWGAGGYTF; J gene: TRBJ1-2; V gene: TRBV6-5; clone size: NA; D gene: NA
CDR3 DNA: TGCAGTGCCCCAACCTGGTACGAGCAGTACTTC; CDR3 protein: CSAPTWYEQYF; J gene: TRBJ2-7; V gene: TRBV20-1; clone size: NA; D gene: NA
CDR3 DNA: TGCGCCAGCAGCCCCCAGAGTGCAACTAATGAAAAACTGTTTTTT; CDR3 protein: CASSPQSATNEKLFF; J gene: TRBJ1-4; V gene: TRBV5-1; clone size: NA; D gene: NA
CDR3 DNA: TGTGCCTGGAGTTTTGACCGGGGCCTAATCTTGTACTTC; CDR3 protein: CAWSFDRGLILYF; J gene: TRBJ2-5; V gene: TRBV30; clone size: once; D gene: NA
CDR3 DNA: TGTGCCAGCAGTTTGGGATCTAATGAAAAACTGTTTTTT; CDR3 protein: CASSLGSNEKLFF; J gene: TRBJ1-4; V gene: TRBV27; clone size: NA; D gene: NA
CDR3 DNA: TGTGCCAGCAGCGTGCCAGCAAGGACTAGCGGGAGTGCAGATACGCAGTATTTT; CDR3 protein: CASSVPARTSGSADTQYF; J gene: TRBJ2-3; V gene: TRBV7-8; clone size: NA; D gene: TRBD2
CDR3 DNA: TGTGCTTCCAGTACAGGCACAGATACGCAGTATTTT; CDR3 protein: CASSTGTDTQYF; J gene: TRBJ2-3; V gene: TRBV28; clone size: NA; D gene: NA
CDR3 DNA: TGTGCCAGCTCCCAACAGGCAGAAACCTACGAGCAGTACTTC; CDR3 protein: CASSQQAETYEQYF; J gene: TRBJ2-7; V gene: TRBV18; clone size: NA; D gene: NA
CDR3 DNA: TGTGCCAGCACCTCCCTGGCGGCCAGTGGCTACACCTTC; CDR3 protein: CASTSLAASGYTF; J gene: TRBJ1-2; V gene: TRBV11-2; clone size: NA; D gene: NA
CDR3 DNA: TGTGCCAGTTCACTCGTAGGGGCCTGGGAGCAGTACTTC; CDR3 protein: CASSLVGAWEQYF; J gene: TRBJ2-7; V gene: TRBV25-1; clone size: once; D gene: NA
CDR3 DNA: TGTGCCAGCGGGGACAGAAACAATCAGCCCCAGCATTTT; CDR3 protein: CASGDRNNQPQHF; J gene: TRBJ1-5; V gene: TRBV25-1; clone size: few; D gene: TRBD1
CDR3 DNA: TGTGCCAGCAGCTTAGGGGGACAGGGTGAAGCTTTCTTT; CDR3 protein: CASSLGGQGEAFF; J gene: TRBJ1-1; V gene: TRBV7-9; clone size: NA; D gene: TRBD1
CDR3 DNA: TGTGCCAGCAGCTTGGTATCCAGCGGAAGCTACAATGAGCAGTTCTTC; CDR3 protein: CASSLVSSGSYNEQFF; J gene: TRBJ2-1; V gene: TRBV7-2; clone size: NA; D gene: NA
CDR3 DNA: TGTGCCAGCAGTGTGACAGGGGGCTACACCGGGGAGCTGTTTTTT; CDR3 protein: CASSVTGGYTGELFF; J gene: TRBJ2-2; V gene: TRBV9; clone size: NA; D gene: TRBD1
CDR3 DNA: TGTGCCAGCAGCGAAGCGGAAGCGGGAGGTTATACGCAGTATTTT; CDR3 protein: CASSEAEAGGYTQYF; J gene: TRBJ2-3; V gene: TRBV6-1; clone size: NA; D gene: TRBD2
CDR3 DNA: TGTGCCAGCAGCACGGGACCATCGACCTACGAGCAGTACTTC; CDR3 protein: CASSTGPSTYEQYF; J gene: TRBJ2-7; V gene: TRBV11-3; clone size: NA; D gene: NA
CDR3 DNA: TGTGCCAGCAGTTTATCGGCCCAATTCCCCGAGCAGTACTTC; CDR3 protein: CASSLSAQFPEQYF; J gene: TRBJ2-7; V gene: TRBV27; clone size: NA; D gene: NA
CDR3 DNA: TGTGCCAGCAGTGAAGGGGCAAGCGACTATGGCTACACCTTC; CDR3 protein: CASSEGASDYGYTF; J gene: TRBJ1-2; V gene: TRBV6-1; clone size: NA; D gene: NA
CDR3 DNA: TGTGCCAGCAGTCGCTTAGTAAAGCCCCAGCATTTT; CDR3 protein: CASSRLVKPQHF; J gene: TRBJ1-5; V gene: TRBV28; clone size: NA; D gene: NA
CDR3 DNA: TGTGCCACCAGCGCGGGCCCTACGAACAAAGAGACCCAGTACTTC; CDR3 protein: CATSAGPTNKETQYF; J gene: TRBJ2-5; V gene: TRBV15; clone size: NA; D gene: NA
CDR3 DNA: TGTGCCAGCAGCTTAGACTCGACTAGCGGGCTTCCCTACGAGCAGTACTTC; CDR3 protein: CASSLDSTSGLPYEQYF; J gene: TRBJ2-7; V gene: TRBV11-2; clone size: NA; D gene: TRBD2
CDR3 DNA: TGTGCCAGCAGTGAACAGGGAAGTGGCGGGGAGCTGTTTTTT; CDR3 protein: CASSEQGSGGELFF; J gene: TRBJ2-2; V gene: TRBV6-4; clone size: NA; D gene: NA